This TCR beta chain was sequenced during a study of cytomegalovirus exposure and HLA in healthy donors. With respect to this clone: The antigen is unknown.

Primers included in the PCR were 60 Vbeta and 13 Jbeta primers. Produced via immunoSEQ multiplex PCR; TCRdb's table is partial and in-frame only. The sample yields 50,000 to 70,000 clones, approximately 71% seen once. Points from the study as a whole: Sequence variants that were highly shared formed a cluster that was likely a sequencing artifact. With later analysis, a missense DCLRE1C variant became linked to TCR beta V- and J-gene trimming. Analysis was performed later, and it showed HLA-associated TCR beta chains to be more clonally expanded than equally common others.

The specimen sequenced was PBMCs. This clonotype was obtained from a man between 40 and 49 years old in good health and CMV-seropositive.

CDR3 DNA: TGTGCCAGCAGCGCCGACAGCGCCCTAGGGGGCTACACCTTC. This sequence encodes CASSADSALGGYTF. V and J are TRBV11-2 and TRBJ1-2, with D maybe TRBD1 (5 bases). The CDR3 sequence is 14 residues long. V dropped 5 bases and J dropped 8 bases, with 18 bases sitting between them. Germline CDR1 and CDR2: SGHAT and FQNNGV.